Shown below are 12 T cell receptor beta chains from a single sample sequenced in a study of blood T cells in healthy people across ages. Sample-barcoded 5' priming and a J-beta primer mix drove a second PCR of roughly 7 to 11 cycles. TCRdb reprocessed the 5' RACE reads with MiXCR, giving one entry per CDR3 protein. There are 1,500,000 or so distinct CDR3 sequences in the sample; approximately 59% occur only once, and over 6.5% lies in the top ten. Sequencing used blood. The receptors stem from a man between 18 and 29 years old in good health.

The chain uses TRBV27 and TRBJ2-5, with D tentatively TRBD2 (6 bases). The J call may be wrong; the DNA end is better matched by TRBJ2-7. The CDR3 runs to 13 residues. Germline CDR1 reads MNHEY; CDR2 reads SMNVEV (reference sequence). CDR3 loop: CASSCGAGYEQYF. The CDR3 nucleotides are TGTGCCAGCAGTTGTGGAGCGGGCTACGAGCAGTACTTC.

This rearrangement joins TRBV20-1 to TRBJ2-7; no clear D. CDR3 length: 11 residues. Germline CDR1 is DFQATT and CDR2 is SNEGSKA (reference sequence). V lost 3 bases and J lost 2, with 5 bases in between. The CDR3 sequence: CSASEAYEQYF. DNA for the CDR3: TGCAGTGCTAGCGAGGCCTACGAGCAGTACTTC.

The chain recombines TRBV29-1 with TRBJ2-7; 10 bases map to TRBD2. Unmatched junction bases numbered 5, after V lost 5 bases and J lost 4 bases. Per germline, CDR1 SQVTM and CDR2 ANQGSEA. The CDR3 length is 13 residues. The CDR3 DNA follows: TGCAGCGTTTCCCGGGGACTAGCGTACGAGCAGTACTTC. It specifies CSVSRGLAYEQYF.

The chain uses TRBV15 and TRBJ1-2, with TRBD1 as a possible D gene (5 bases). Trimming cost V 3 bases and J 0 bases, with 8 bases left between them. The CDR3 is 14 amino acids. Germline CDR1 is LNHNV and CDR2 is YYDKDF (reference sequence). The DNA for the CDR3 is TGTGCCACCAGCAGTGGACACTCTAACTATGGCTACACCTTC. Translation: CATSSGHSNYGYTF.

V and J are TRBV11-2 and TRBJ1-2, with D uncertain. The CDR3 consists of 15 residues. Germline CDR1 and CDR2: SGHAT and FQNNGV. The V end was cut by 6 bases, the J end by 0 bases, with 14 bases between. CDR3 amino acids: CASSRSITTNYGYTF. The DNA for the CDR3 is TGTGCCAGCAGTAGATCGATCACTACTAACTATGGCTACACCTTC.

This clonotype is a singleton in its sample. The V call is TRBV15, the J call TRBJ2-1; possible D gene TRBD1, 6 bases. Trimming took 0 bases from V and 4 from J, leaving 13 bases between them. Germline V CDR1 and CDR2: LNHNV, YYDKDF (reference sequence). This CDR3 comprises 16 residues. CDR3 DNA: TGTGCCACCAGCAGAGAAAGGGGGTTGGCTTACAATGAGCAGTTCTTC. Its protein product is CATSRERGLAYNEQFF.

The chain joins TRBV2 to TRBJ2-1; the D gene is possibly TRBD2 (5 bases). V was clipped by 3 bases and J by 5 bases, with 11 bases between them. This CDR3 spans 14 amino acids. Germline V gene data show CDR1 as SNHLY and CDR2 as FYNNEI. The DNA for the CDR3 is TGTGCCAGCAGTGATATGGGAGAGAACAATGAGCAGTTCTTC. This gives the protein CASSDMGENNEQFF.

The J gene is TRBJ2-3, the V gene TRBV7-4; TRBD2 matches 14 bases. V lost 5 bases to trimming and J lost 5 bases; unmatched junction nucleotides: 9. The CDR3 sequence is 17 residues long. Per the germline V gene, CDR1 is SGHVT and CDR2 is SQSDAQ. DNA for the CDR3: TGTGCCAGCAGCACCTGGACTAGCGGGAGGTATAAAGATACGCAGTATTTT. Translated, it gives CASSTWTSGRYKDTQYF.

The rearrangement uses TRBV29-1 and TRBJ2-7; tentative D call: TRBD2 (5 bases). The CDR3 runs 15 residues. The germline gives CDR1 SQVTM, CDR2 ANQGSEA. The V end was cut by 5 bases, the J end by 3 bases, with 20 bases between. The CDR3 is CSVSLSGKPFYEQYF. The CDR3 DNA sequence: TGCAGCGTTTCCCTAAGCGGAAAGCCCTTCTACGAGCAGTACTTC.

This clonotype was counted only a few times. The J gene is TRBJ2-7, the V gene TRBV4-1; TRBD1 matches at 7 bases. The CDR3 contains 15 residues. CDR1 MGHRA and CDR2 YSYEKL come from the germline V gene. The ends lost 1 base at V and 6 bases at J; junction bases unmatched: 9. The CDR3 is CASSQVGAGGSEQYF. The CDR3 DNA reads TGCGCCAGCAGCCAAGTAGGTGCAGGGGGTAGCGAGCAGTACTTC.

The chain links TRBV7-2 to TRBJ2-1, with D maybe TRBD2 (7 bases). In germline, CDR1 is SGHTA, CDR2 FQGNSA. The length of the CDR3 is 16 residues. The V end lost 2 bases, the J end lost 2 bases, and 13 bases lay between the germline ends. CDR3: CASSLQPGGPYNEQFF. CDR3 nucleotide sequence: TGTGCCAGCAGCTTACAGCCCGGGGGGCCCTACAATGAGCAGTTCTTC.

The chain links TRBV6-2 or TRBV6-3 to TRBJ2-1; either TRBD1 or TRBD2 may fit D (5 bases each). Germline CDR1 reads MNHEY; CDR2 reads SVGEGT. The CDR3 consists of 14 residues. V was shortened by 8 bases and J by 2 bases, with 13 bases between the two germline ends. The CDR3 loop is CASFPGSAYNEQFF. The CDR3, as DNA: TGTGCCAGCTTTCCAGGGAGCGCCTACAATGAGCAGTTCTTC.